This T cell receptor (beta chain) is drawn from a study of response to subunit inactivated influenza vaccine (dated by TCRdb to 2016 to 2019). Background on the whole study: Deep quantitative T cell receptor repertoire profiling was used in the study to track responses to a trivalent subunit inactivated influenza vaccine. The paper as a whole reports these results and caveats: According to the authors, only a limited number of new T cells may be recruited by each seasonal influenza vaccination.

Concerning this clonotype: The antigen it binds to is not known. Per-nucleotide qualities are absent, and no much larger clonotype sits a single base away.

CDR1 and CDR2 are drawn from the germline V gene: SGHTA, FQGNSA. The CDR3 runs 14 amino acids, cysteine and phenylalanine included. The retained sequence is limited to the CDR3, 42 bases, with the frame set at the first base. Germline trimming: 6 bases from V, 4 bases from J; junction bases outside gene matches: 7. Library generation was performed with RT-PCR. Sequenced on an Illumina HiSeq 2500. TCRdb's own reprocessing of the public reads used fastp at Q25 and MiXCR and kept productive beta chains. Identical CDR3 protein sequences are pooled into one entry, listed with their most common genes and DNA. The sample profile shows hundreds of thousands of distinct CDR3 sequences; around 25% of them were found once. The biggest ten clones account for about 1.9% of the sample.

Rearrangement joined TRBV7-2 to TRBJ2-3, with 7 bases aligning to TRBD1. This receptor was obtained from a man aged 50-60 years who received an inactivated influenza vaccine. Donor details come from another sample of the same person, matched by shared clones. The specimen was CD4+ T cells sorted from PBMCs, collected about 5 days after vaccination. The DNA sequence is TGTGCCAGCAGGGTAGGGCAGGGGGCAGATACGCAGTATTTT. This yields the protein CASRVGQGADTQYF.